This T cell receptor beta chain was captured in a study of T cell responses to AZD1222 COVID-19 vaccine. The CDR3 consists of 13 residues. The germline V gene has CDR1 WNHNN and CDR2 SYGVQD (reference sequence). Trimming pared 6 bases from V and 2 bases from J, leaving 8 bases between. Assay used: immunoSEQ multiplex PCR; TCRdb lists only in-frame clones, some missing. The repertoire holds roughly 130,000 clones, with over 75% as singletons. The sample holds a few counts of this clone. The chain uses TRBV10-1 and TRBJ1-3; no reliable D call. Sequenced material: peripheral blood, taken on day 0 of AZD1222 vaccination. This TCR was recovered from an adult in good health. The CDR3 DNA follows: TGCGCCAGCAGAGCTGACACTGGAAACACCATATATTTT. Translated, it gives CASRADTGNTIYF.